The 14 T cell receptor beta chains reported below all come from one sample, sequenced in a study of shared clonotypes between healthy human individuals. Sequenced by immunoSEQ multiplex PCR; TCRdb stores in-frame clones only, minus some. The sample lists some 1.5 million clones, approximately 98% occurring once. The sample comprised naive CD4+ T cells sorted from blood. Documented subset: CD45RA+ positively selected. The receptors derive from a man aged 30 to 39 in good health.

As to this clone: Different DNA sequences within this sample yield the same CDR3. The chain recombines TRBV5-1 with TRBJ2-2; the D gene is possibly TRBD2 (6 bases). CDR3 length: 15 amino acids. Between the trimmed V and J ends, which lost 0 bases and 0 bases, there was a span of 6 bases. CDR1 SGHRS and CDR2 YFSETQ come from the germline V gene. DNA for the CDR3: TGCGCCAGCAGCTTGGGCGGGGCGAACACCGGGGAGCTGTTTTTT. This sequence encodes CASSLGGANTGELFF. Filled out from reference TRBV5-1 and TRBJ2-2, the complete variable domain reads KAGVTQTPRYLIKTRGQQVTLSCSPISGHRSVSWYQQTPGQGLQFLFEYFSETQRNKGNFPGRFSGRQFSNSRSEMNVSTLELGDSALYLCASSLGGANTGELFFGEGSRLTVL.

The rearrangement uses TRBV18 and TRBJ2-7; TRBD1 is a possible D gene (6 bases). The germline V and J ends were trimmed by 4 bases and 6 bases, with 10 bases remaining between them. The CDR3 has 12 amino acids. The germline gives CDR1 KGHSH, CDR2 LQKENI. This CDR3 reads CASSQQGPEQYF. The CDR3 DNA reads TGTGCCAGCTCACAACAGGGTCCCGAGCAGTACTTC.

The chain combines TRBV9 with TRBJ2-2, with D hard to call. Germline CDR1 is SGDLS and CDR2 is YYNGEE. This CDR3 has 13 residues. Deletions cut 0 bases from V and 6 bases from J, with 6 bases between. As DNA, the CDR3 is TGTGCCAGCAGCGTAGAGGTCGCCGGGGAGCTGTTTTTT. This codes for CASSVEVAGELFF.

The chain carries TRBV7-9 and TRBJ2-2; D may be TRBD2 (6 bases). CDR3 length: 14 residues. Germline V gene sequence: CDR1 SEHNR, CDR2 FQNEAQ (reference sequence). The ends were cut back, 3 bases at V and 2 bases at J, with 7 bases in the middle. The CDR3 DNA follows: TGTGCCAGCAGCTTCGGGGGAAACACCGGGGAGCTGTTTTTT. Its protein is CASSFGGNTGELFF.

The rearrangement joins TRBV5-8 to TRBJ2-1, with D perhaps being TRBD1 or TRBD2 (5 bases each). CDR1 is SGHTS, CDR2 YDEGEE, per germline. CDR3 size: 17 residues. Trimming left V 0 bases short and J 0 bases short, with 13 bases between. DNA for the CDR3: TGTGCCAGCAGCTTGGTTTTGGGGGAGAGCTCCTACAATGAGCAGTTCTTC. Translated: CASSLVLGESSYNEQFF.

A word on this clone: In the same sample, other DNA sequences code for this CDR3. The chain has TRBV2 and TRBJ2-3, with D uncertain. V was clipped by 3 bases and J by 4 bases, with 5 bases between them. Germline CDR1 SNHLY, CDR2 FYNNEI. The CDR3 has 12 amino acids. CDR3 loop: CASSDRADTQYF. The CDR3 DNA reads as TGTGCCAGCAGTGATCGGGCAGATACGCAGTATTTT.

This clone was found once. This chain uses TRBV27 with TRBJ2-1, with D possibly being TRBD2 (7 bases). The V end lost 6 bases, the J end lost 0 bases, and 24 bases lay between the germline ends. CDR1 MNHEY and CDR2 SMNVEV come from the germline V gene (reference sequence). CDR3 size: 19 residues. CDR3 in amino acids: CASRGPGEGYSISYNEQFF. CDR3 DNA sequence: TGTGCCAGCAGGGGACCAGGGGAGGGTTACTCGATCTCCTACAATGAGCAGTTCTTC.

In this sample, this clone turned up once. V usage is TRBV11-3 and J usage is TRBJ2-3; D is perhaps TRBD1 (6 bases). This CDR3 spans 16 amino acids. Trimming took 5 bases from V and 4 from J, leaving 19 bases between them. Germline loops: CDR1 SGHNT, CDR2 YENEEA. The CDR3 here is CASSPAAAGGPDTQYF. CDR3 bases: TGTGCCAGCAGCCCCGCAGCGGCTGGGGGCCCAGATACGCAGTATTTT.

This chain connects TRBV6-5 to TRBJ2-2; D remains ambiguous. CDR3 size: 14 residues. V was shortened by 10 bases and J by 2 bases, with 14 bases between the two germline ends. Germline V gene data show CDR1 as MNHEY and CDR2 as SVGAGI. The CDR3 here is CATKNPHNTGELFF. CDR3 in DNA: TGTGCCACCAAAAACCCCCATAACACCGGGGAGCTGTTTTTT.

The V gene is TRBV11-2, the J gene TRBJ1-5; D is uncertain. Germline V lookup: CDR1 SGHAT, CDR2 FQNNGV. V lost 3 bases and J 7 bases, leaving 10 bases between the germline ends. There are 13 residues in the CDR3. The CDR3 DNA reads TGTGCCAGCAGCTTCGCAGGCGGCCAGCCCCAGCATTTT. It translates to CASSFAGGQPQHF.

The rearrangement joins TRBV18 to TRBJ1-4; D remains ambiguous. Germline values: CDR1 KGHSH, CDR2 LQKENI. V lost 2 bases and J lost 5, with 6 bases in between. The CDR3 has 13 residues. The chain's CDR3 is CASSPDQNEKLFF. For the CDR3, the DNA is TGTGCCAGCTCACCAGATCAAAATGAAAAACTGTTTTTT.

The chain recombines TRBV2 with TRBJ1-5; 11 positions match TRBD1. CDR1 and CDR2 (germline): SNHLY, FYNNEI. V lost 8 bases, J lost 7 bases, and 7 bases stayed unmatched. The CDR3 has 14 amino acids. Here the CDR3 reads CASAVGTGGQPQHF. CDR3 nucleotides: TGTGCCAGCGCTGTGGGGACAGGGGGGCAGCCCCAGCATTTT. Full variable domain (remainder filled in from reference TRBV2 and TRBJ1-5): EPEVTQTPSHQVTQMGQEVILRCVPISNHLYFYWYRQILGQKVEFLVSFYNNEISEKSEIFDDQFSVERPDGSNFTLKIRSTKLEDSAMYFCASAVGTGGQPQHFGDGTRLSIL.

This clone was recorded once. Other nucleotide sequences from this sample produce the same CDR3. The V gene is TRBV10-3, the J gene TRBJ2-3; no definite D call. V shed 3 bases and J shed 0 bases, with 4 bases lying between them. Per the germline V gene, CDR1 is ENHRY and CDR2 is SYGVKD. CDR3 length: 13 amino acids. The CDR3 bases are TGTGCCATCAGTGATTCCAGCACAGATACGCAGTATTTT. This codes for CAISDSSTDTQYF.

This chain links TRBV5-5 with TRBJ2-1; 7 nucleotides line up with TRBD1. The ends lost 4 bases at V and 2 bases at J; junction bases unmatched: 3. The germline gives CDR1 SGHKS, CDR2 YYEKEE (reference sequence). CDR3 length: 14 residues. CDR3 sequence: CASSPGQAYNEQFF. The CDR3 DNA sequence: TGTGCCAGCAGCCCAGGACAGGCCTACAATGAGCAGTTCTTC.